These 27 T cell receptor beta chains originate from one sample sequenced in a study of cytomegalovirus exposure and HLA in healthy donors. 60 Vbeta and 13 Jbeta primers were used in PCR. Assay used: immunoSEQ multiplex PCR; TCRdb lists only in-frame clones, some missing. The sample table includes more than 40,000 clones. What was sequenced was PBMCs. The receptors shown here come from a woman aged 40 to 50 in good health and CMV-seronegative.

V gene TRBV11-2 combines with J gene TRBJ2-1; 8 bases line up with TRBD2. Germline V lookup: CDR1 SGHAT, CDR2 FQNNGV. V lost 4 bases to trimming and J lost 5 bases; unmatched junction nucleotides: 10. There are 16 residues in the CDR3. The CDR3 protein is CASSSLRLAGDNEQFF. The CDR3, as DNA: TGTGCCAGCAGCTCCTTGCGGCTAGCGGGCGACAATGAGCAGTTCTTC.

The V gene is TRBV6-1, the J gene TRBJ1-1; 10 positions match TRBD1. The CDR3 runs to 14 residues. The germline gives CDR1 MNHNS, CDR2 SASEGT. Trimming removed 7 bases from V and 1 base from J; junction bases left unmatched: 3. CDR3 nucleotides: TGTGCCAGCAAGTGGACAGGGGGGAACACTGAAGCTTTCTTT. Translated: CASKWTGGNTEAFF.

The CDR3 loop is CASRASERAGTDTQYF. In nucleotides, the CDR3 is TGCGCCAGCAGGGCCTCCGAGCGAGCGGGCACAGATACGCAGTATTTT. The chain links TRBV5-1 to TRBJ2-3; D possibly corresponds to TRBD2 (5 bases). Trimming took off 5 bases at V and 1 base at J, with 17 bases between the two ends. This CDR3 spans 16 amino acids. Looked up from germline, CDR1 is SGHRS and CDR2 is YFSETQ.

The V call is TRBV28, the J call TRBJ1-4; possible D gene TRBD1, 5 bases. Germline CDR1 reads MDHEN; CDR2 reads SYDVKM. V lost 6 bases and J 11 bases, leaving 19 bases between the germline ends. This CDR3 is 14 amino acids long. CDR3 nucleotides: TGTGCCAGCAGCCTCCCCCTGGGGCCGGTGAAACTGTTTTTT. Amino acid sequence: CASSLPLGPVKLFF.

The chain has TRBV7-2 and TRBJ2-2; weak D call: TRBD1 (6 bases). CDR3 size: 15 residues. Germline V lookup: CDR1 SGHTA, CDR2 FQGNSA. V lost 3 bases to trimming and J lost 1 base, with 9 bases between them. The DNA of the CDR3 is TGTGCCAGCAGCTTTGGGGGCCGGAACACCGGGGAGCTGTTTTTT. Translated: CASSFGGRNTGELFF.

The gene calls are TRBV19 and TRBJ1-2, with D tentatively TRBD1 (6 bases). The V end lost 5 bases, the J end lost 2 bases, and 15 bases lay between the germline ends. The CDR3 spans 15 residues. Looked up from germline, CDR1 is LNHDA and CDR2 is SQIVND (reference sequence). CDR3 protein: CASSSHRDGNYGYTF. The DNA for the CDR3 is TGTGCCAGTAGTTCCCACAGGGACGGAAACTATGGCTACACCTTC.

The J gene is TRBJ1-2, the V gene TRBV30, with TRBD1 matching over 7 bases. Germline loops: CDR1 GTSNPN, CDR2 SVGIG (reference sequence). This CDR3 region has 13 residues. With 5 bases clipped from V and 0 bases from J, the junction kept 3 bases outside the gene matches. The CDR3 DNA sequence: TGTGCCTGGCGGGACAGAGCTAACTATGGCTACACCTTC. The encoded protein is CAWRDRANYGYTF.

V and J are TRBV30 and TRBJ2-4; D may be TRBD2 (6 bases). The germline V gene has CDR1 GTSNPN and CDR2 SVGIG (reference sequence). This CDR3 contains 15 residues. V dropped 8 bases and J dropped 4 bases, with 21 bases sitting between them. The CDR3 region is CAAQTPAGRKNIQYF. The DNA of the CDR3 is TGTGCCGCCCAGACCCCGGCAGGGAGGAAAAACATTCAGTACTTC.

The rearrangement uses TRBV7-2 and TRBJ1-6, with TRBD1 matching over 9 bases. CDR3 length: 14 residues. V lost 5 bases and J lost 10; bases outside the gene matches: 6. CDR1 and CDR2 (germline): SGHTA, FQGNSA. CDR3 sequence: CASSRDRVDSPLHF. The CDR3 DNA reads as TGTGCCAGCAGCCGGGACAGGGTTGACTCACCCCTCCACTTT. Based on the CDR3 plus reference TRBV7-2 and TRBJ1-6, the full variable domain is GAGVSQSPSNKVTEKGKDVELRCDPISGHTALYWYRQSLGQGLEFLIYFQGNSAPDKSGLPSDRFSAERTGGSVSTLTIQRTQQEDSAVYLCASSRDRVDSPLHFGNGTRLTVT.

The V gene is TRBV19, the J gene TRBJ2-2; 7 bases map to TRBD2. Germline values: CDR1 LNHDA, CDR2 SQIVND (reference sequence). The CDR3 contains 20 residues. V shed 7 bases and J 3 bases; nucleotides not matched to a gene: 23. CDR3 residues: CASTDPSLAGGSWDTGELFF. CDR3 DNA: TGTGCCAGTACCGATCCTTCCCTTGCCGGGGGGAGTTGGGACACCGGGGAGCTGTTTTTT. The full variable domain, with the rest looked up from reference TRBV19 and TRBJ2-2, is DGGITQSPKYLFRKEGQNVTLSCEQNLNHDAMYWYRQDPGQGLRLIYYSQIVNDFQKGDIAEGYSVSREKKESFPLTVTSAQKNPTAFYLCASTDPSLAGGSWDTGELFFGEGSRLTVL.

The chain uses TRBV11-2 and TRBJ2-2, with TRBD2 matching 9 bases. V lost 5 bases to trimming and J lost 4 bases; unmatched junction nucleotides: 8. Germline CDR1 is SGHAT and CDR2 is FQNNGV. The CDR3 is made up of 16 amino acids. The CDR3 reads CASSPLAGGVTGELFF. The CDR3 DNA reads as TGTGCCAGCAGCCCTCTGGCGGGAGGGGTCACCGGGGAGCTGTTTTTT.

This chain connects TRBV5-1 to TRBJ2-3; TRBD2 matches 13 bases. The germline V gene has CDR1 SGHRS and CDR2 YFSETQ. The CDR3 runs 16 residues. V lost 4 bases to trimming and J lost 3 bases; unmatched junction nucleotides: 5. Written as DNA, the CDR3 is TGCGCCAGCAGCAAAGGACTAGCGGGGGATACAGATACGCAGTATTTT. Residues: CASSKGLAGDTDTQYF.

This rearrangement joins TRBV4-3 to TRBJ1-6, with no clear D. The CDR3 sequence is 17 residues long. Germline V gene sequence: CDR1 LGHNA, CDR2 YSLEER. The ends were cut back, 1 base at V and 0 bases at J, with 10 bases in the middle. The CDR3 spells CASSQGYKSSYNSPLHF. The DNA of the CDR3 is TGCGCCAGCAGCCAAGGTTACAAAAGCTCCTATAATTCACCCCTCCACTTT.

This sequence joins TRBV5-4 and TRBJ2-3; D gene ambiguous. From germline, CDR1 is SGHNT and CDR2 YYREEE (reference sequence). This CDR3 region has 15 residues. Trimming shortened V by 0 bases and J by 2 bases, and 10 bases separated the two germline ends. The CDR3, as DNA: TGTGCCAGCAGCTTGGACAGACAACTCACAGATACGCAGTATTTT. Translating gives CASSLDRQLTDTQYF.

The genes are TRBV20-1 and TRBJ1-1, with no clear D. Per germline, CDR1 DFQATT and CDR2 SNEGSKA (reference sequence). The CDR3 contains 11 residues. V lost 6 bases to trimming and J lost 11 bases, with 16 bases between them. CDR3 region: CSALPAGMAFF. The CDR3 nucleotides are TGCAGTGCCCTCCCCGCCGGGATGGCTTTCTTT.

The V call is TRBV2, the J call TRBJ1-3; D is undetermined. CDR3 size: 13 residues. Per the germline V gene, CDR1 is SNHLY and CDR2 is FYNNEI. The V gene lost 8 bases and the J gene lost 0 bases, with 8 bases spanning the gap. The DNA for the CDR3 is TGTGCCAGCGAGGGTGGCTCTGGAAACACCATATATTTT. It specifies CASEGGSGNTIYF.

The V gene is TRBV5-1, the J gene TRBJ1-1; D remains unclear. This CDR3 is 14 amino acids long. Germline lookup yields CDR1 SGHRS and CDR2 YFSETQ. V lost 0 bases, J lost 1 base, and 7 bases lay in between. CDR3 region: CASSLAPQNTEAFF. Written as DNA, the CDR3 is TGCGCCAGCAGCTTGGCTCCACAGAACACTGAAGCTTTCTTT.

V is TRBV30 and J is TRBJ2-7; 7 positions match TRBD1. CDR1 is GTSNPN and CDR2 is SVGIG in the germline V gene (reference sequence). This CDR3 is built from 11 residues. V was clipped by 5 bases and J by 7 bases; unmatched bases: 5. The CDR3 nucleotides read TGTGCCTGGCAGGGGGTGGGGGAGCAGTACTTC. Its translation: CAWQGVGEQYF. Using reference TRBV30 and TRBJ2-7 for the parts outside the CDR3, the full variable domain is SQTIHQWPATLVQPVGSPLSLECTVEGTSNPNLYWYRQAAGRGLQLLFYSVGIGQISSEVPQNLSASRPQDRQFILSSKKLLLSDSGFYLCAWQGVGEQYFGPGTRLTVT.

In DNA form, the CDR3 reads TGCGCCAGCAGCCAAGGGACTAGAAACACAGATACGCAGTATTTT. Translating it yields CASSQGTRNTDTQYF. The chain has TRBV4-1 and TRBJ2-3, with 7 nucleotides matching TRBD2. From germline, CDR1 is MGHRA and CDR2 YSYEKL. V dropped 1 base and J dropped 2; count of bases not matched to a gene: 3. The CDR3 is 15 residues long.

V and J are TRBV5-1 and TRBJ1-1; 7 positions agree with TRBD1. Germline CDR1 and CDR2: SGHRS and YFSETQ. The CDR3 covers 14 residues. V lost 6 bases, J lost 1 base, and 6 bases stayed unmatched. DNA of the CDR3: TGCGCCAGCAACCCGGGACAGACGAACACTGAAGCTTTCTTT. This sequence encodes CASNPGQTNTEAFF.

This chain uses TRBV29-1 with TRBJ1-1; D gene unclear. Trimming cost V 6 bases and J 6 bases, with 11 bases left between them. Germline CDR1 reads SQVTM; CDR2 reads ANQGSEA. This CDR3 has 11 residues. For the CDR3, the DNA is TGCAGCGTCCGAACGGACTCTGAAGCTTTCTTT. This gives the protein CSVRTDSEAFF.

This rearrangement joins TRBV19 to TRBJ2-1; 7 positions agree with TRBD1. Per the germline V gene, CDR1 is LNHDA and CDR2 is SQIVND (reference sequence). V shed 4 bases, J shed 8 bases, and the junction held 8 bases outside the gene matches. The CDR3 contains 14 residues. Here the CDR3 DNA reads TGTGCCAGTAGTAATCGACGACAGGGCGATGAGCAGTTCTTC. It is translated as CASSNRRQGDEQFF.

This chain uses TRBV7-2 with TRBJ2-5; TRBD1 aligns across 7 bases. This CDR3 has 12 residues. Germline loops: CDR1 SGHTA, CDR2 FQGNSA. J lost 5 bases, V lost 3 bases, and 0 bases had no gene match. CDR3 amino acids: CASSLDRETQYF. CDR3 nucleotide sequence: TGTGCCAGCAGCTTGGACAGGGAGACCCAGTACTTC.

The CDR3 is CASRPTSGSTDTQYF. The CDR3, as DNA: TGTGCCAGCAGGCCAACTAGCGGGAGTACAGATACGCAGTATTTT. The chain links TRBV7-9 to TRBJ2-3, with 11 bases aligning to TRBD2. The CDR3 covers 15 residues. With 6 bases clipped from V and 3 bases from J, the junction kept 5 bases outside the gene matches. Germline lookup yields CDR1 SEHNR and CDR2 FQNEAQ (reference sequence).

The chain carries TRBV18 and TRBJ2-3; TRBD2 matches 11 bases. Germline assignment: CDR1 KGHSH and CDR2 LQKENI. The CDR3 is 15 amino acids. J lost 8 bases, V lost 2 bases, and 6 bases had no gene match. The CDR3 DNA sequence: TGTGCCAGCTCACCAACTAGCGGGAGTGGGTCTACGCAGTATTTT. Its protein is CASSPTSGSGSTQYF.

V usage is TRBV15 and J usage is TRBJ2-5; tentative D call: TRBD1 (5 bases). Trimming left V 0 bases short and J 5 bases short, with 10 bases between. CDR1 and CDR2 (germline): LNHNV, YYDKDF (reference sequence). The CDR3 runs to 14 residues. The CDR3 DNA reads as TGTGCCACCAGCAGAGACAGGGTCTGGGAGACCCAGTACTTC. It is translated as CATSRDRVWETQYF.

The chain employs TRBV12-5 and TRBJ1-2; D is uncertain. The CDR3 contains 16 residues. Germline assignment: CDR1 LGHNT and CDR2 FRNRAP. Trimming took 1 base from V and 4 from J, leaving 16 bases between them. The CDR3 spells CASGLATGRFLYGYTF. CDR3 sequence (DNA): TGTGCTAGTGGTTTGGCCACCGGCAGGTTCCTCTATGGCTACACCTTC.